A selection of T cell receptor beta chains follows, all from one sample in a study of blood T cell repertoires in COVID-19. Data came from immunoSEQ multiplex PCR; TCRdb stores just in-frame clones and leaves some out. Of about 190,000 clones listed, approximately 86% are singletons. Sequencing was done on a sample of peripheral blood. The receptors originated from a man aged 35-49 years with active or convalescent COVID-19. The CDR3 runs from the conserved cysteine through the conserved F or W. The D gene is left open where the match is weak. Size is stated for part of the rows, as once, few or many counts, or as a class when the clone is expanded.

size	D	J	V	CDR3	DNA
-	-	TRBJ1-2	TRBV5-5	CASSLGGADYGYTF	TGTGCCAGCAGCTTGGGGGGCGCGGACTATGGCTACACCTTC
-	TRBD2	TRBJ2-5	TRBV4-2	CASSHPGLQQETQYF	TGTGCCAGCAGCCACCCGGGACTACAGCAAGAGACCCAGTACTTC
-	TRBD1	TRBJ2-1	TRBV6-5	CASRRPGTGGFEQFF	TGTGCCAGCAGGCGCCCTGGGACAGGGGGCTTTGAGCAGTTCTTC
-	TRBD2	TRBJ2-7	TRBV7-8	CASSSAGGIIEQYF	TGTGCCAGCAGCTCAGCGGGGGGGATTATCGAGCAGTACTTC
-	-	TRBJ1-4	TRBV28	CASSLSDSQRLFF	TGTGCCAGCAGTTTATCCGACAGCCAAAGACTGTTTTTT
-	TRBD2	TRBJ2-5	TRBV28	CASSSTSGGLSPRTQYF	TGTGCCAGCAGTTCGACTAGCGGGGGCCTATCGCCACGGACCCAGTACTTC
-	TRBD1	TRBJ2-3	TRBV6-2/TRBV6-3	CASSYGGQGGTDTQYF	TGTGCCAGCAGTTACGGGGGACAGGGTGGCACAGATACGCAGTATTTT
-	TRBD2	TRBJ2-5	TRBV9	CASSVGTSGGAGQETQYF	TGTGCCAGCAGCGTCGGGACTAGCGGGGGGGCCGGGCAAGAGACCCAGTACTTC
-	TRBD1	TRBJ1-6	TRBV6-2/TRBV6-3	CASSYPGGRSPLHF	TGTGCCAGCAGTTACCCAGGGGGCCGGTCACCCCTCCACTTT
-	-	TRBJ1-4	TRBV21-1	CASSKNDEGGEKLFF	TGTGCCAGCAGCAAAAATGATGAGGGTGGTGAAAAACTGTTTTTT
-	TRBD1	TRBJ2-7	TRBV6-2/TRBV6-3	CASSSPTGDSYEQYF	TGTGCCAGCAGCTCTCCGACAGGGGACTCCTACGAGCAGTACTTC
once	TRBD1	TRBJ2-1	TRBV20-1	CSAETGKEQFF	TGCAGTGCGGAGACAGGGAAAGAGCAGTTCTTC
-	-	TRBJ2-7	TRBV3-1/TRBV3-2	CASSLEVSYEQYF	TGTGCCAGCAGCCTGGAGGTATCCTACGAGCAGTACTTC
-	-	TRBJ1-2	TRBV2	CASSDSKGVRGYTF	TGTGCCAGCAGTGACAGCAAGGGGGTTAGGGGCTACACCTTC
-	-	TRBJ1-6	TRBV30	CAWSVGSRANSPLHF	TGTGCCTGGAGTGTGGGAAGCAGGGCGAATTCACCCCTCCACTTT
-	TRBD1	TRBJ2-1	TRBV24-1	CATSDLGDREGEQFF	TGTGCCACCAGTGATTTGGGAGACAGGGAAGGCGAGCAGTTCTTC
-	TRBD2	TRBJ2-3	TRBV9	CASSVTGGDTDTQYF	TGTGCCAGCAGCGTAACCGGGGGGGACACAGATACGCAGTATTTT
-	-	TRBJ1-5	TRBV6-1	CASSEISGQPQHF	TGTGCCAGCAGTGAAATTTCGGGTCAGCCCCAGCATTTT
-	-	TRBJ2-1	TRBV19	CASSVTVGSYNEQFF	TGTGCCAGTAGTGTAACCGTCGGTTCCTACAATGAGCAGTTCTTC
-	-	TRBJ2-5	TRBV28	CASSHPRMGQETQYF	TGTGCCAGCAGCCACCCCAGGATGGGTCAAGAGACCCAGTACTTC
-	-	TRBJ1-5	TRBV30	CAWSVGGNQPQHF	TGTGCCTGGAGTGTAGGGGGAAATCAGCCCCAGCATTTT
-	TRBD2	TRBJ2-1	TRBV5-1	CASSLAGHYNEQFF	TGCGCCAGCTCCTTAGCGGGACACTACAATGAGCAGTTCTTC
-	TRBD1	TRBJ1-2	TRBV28	CASSNTGEANYGYTF	TGTGCCAGCAGTAATACAGGGGAAGCTAACTATGGCTACACCTTC
-	TRBD1	TRBJ1-1	TRBV28	CASSSGQRNTEAFF	TGTGCCAGCAGTTCGGGACAGAGGAACACTGAAGCTTTCTTT
-	TRBD1	TRBJ2-5	TRBV7-7	CASSLGQGVMGMETQYF	TGTGCTAGCAGCTTAGGACAGGGGGTCATGGGAATGGAGACCCAGTACTTC
-	-	TRBJ1-4	TRBV19	CASNRASEKLFF	TGTGCCAGTAACAGGGCGTCCGAAAAACTGTTTTTT
-	TRBD1	TRBJ2-2	TRBV23-1	CASSHSDRGGTGELFF	TGCGCCAGCAGTCATTCCGACAGGGGAGGCACCGGGGAGCTGTTTTTT
-	-	TRBJ1-2	TRBV6-5	CASRGPTYGYTF	TGTGCCAGCAGGGGGCCCACCTATGGCTACACCTTC
-	TRBD2	TRBJ2-5	TRBV7-9	CASSALAGGPETQYF	TGTGCCAGCAGCGCACTAGCGGGGGGGCCTGAGACCCAGTACTTC
-	-	TRBJ2-5	TRBV21-1	CASSRKETQYF	TGTGCCAGCAGCCGTAAAGAGACCCAGTACTTC
few	TRBD1	TRBJ2-7	TRBV7-9	CASSFPGQGYEQYF	TGTGCCAGCAGCTTCCCAGGACAGGGGTACGAGCAGTACTTC
-	-	TRBJ1-5	TRBV20-1	CSASPGTTSNQPQHF	TGCAGTGCTAGTCCCGGGACAACAAGCAATCAGCCCCAGCATTTT
-	-	TRBJ1-2	TRBV4-1	CASSQDAPQAGGYGYTF	TGCGCCAGCAGCCAAGATGCCCCACAGGCCGGGGGATATGGCTACACCTTC
-	-	TRBJ1-3	TRBV28	CASSLVQGVGNTIYF	TGTGCCAGCAGTTTAGTTCAGGGCGTTGGAAACACCATATATTTT
-	TRBD1	TRBJ2-7	TRBV24-1	CATSDPGRDSYEQYF	TGTGCCACCAGTGATCCAGGCCGGGACAGCTACGAGCAGTACTTC
-	-	TRBJ2-3	TRBV6-5	CASSPRQGDTQYF	TGTGCCAGCAGTCCCAGACAAGGAGATACGCAGTATTTT
-	-	TRBJ2-3	TRBV19	CASSQGRNLRRTDTQYF	TGTGCCAGTAGTCAGGGGAGAAACCTTAGGCGCACAGATACGCAGTATTTT
-	-	TRBJ2-7	TRBV7-2	CASSLPALNEQYF	TGTGCCAGCAGCTTACCAGCGCTCAACGAGCAGTACTTC
-	-	TRBJ1-1	TRBV30	CAWSKSDYTEAFF	TGTGCCTGGAGTAAATCAGACTACACTGAAGCTTTCTTT
-	TRBD2	TRBJ2-1	TRBV5-8	CASSRRGLGVDEQFF	TGTGCCAGCAGCCGACGGGGACTAGGGGTCGATGAGCAGTTCTTC
-	-	TRBJ1-6	TRBV28	CASSLPRSPLHF	TGTGCCAGCAGCCTGCCGCGGTCACCCCTCCACTTT
once	-	TRBJ2-5	TRBV5-1	CASSLGPQGLQETQYF	TGCGCCAGCAGCTTGGGACCCCAGGGTTTGCAGGAGACCCAGTACTTC
-	-	TRBJ2-1	TRBV7-6	CASSLAQPGLWGNEQFF	TGTGCCAGCAGCTTAGCCCAACCAGGGTTATGGGGAAATGAGCAGTTCTTC
-	TRBD1	TRBJ1-2	TRBV7-8	CASSLQGADSGYTF	TGTGCCAGCAGCCTGCAGGGGGCGGATAGTGGCTACACCTTC
-	-	TRBJ2-1	TRBV20-1	CSAAPHEQFF	TGCAGTGCAGCCCCCCATGAGCAGTTCTTC
-	TRBD2	TRBJ2-1	TRBV5-4	CASSSGLAGGPSSYNEQFF	TGTGCCAGCAGCTCGGGACTAGCGGGGGGACCTAGCTCCTACAATGAGCAGTTCTTC